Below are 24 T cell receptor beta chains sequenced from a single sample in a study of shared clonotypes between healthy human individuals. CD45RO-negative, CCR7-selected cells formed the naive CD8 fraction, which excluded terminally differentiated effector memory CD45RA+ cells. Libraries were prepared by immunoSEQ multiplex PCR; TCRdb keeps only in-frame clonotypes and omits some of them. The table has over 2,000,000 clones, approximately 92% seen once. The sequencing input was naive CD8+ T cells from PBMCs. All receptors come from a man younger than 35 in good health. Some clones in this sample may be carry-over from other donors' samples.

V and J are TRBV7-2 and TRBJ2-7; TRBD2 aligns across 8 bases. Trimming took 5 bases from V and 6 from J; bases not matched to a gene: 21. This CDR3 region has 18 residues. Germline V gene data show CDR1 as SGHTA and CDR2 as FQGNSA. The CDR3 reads CASSRMEPGREGIGEQYF. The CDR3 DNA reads TGTGCCAGCAGCCGAATGGAGCCCGGGAGGGAGGGTATAGGCGAGCAGTACTTC.

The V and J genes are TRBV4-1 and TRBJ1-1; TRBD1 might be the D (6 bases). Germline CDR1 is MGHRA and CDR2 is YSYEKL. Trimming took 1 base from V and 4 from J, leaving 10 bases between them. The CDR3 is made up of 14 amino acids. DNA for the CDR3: TGCGCCAGCAGCCAAGTTACAGGGTTCACTGAAGCTTTCTTT. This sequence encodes CASSQVTGFTEAFF.

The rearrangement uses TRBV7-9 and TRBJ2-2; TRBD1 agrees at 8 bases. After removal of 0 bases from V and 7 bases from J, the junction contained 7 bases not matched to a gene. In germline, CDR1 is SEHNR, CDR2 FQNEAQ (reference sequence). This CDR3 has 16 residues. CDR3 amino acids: CASSLARQGQDGELFF. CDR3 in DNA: TGTGCCAGCAGCTTAGCCCGTCAGGGACAGGACGGGGAGCTGTTTTTT.

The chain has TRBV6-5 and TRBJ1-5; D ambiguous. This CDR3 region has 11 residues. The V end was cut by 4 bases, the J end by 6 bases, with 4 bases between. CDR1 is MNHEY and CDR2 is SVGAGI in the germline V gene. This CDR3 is CASSFAQPQHF. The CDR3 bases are TGTGCCAGCAGTTTTGCTCAGCCCCAGCATTTT.

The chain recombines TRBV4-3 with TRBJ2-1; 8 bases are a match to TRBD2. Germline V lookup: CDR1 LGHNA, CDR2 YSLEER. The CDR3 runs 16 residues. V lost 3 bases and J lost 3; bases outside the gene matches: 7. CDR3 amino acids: CASSHISGMGYNEQFF. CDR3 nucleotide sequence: TGCGCCAGCAGCCACATTAGCGGGATGGGCTACAATGAGCAGTTCTTC.

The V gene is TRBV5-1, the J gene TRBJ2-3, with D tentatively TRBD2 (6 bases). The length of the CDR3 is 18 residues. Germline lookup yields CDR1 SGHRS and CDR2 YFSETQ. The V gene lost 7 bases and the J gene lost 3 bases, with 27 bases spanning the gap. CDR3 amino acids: CASAPPTLLASITDTQYF. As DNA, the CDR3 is TGCGCCAGCGCCCCTCCCACCCTCCTAGCGAGTATAACAGATACGCAGTATTTT.

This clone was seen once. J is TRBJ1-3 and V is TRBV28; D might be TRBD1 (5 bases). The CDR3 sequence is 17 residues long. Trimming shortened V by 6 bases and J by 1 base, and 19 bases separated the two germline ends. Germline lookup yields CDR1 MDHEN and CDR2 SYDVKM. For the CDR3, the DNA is TGTGCCAGCAGCCTCCGGGGAGGGACGGCATCTGGAAACACCATATATTTT. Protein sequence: CASSLRGGTASGNTIYF.

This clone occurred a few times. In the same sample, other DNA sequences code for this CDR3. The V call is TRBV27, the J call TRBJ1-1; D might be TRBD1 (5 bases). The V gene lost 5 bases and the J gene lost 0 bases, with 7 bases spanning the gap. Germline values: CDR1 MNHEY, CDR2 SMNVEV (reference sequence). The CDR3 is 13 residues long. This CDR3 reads CASSPGLNTEAFF. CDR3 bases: TGTGCCAGCAGTCCAGGGTTGAACACTGAAGCTTTCTTT.

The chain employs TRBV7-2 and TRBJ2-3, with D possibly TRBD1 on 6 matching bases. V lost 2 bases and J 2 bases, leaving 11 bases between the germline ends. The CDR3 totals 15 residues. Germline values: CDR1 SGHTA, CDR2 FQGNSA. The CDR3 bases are TGTGCCAGCAGCTTATTACCGGGACACACAGATACGCAGTATTTT. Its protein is CASSLLPGHTDTQYF. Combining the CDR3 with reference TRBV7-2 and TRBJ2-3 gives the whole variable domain GAGVSQSPSNKVTEKGKDVELRCDPISGHTALYWYRQSLGQGLEFLIYFQGNSAPDKSGLPSDRFSAERTGGSVSTLTIQRTQQEDSAVYLCASSLLPGHTDTQYFGPGTRLTVL.

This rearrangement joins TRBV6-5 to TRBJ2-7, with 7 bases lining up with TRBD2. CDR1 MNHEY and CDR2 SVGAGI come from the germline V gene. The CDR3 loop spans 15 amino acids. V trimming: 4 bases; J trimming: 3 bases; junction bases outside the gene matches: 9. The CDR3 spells CASSFPGEGSYEQYF. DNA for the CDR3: TGTGCCAGCAGTTTCCCCGGGGAGGGAAGCTACGAGCAGTACTTC.

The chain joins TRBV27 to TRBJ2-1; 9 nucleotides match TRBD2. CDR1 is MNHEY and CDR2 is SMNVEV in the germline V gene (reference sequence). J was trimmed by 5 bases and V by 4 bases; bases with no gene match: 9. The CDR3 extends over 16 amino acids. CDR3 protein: CASSYSSGEGNNEQFF. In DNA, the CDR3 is TGTGCCAGCAGTTACTCTAGCGGGGAGGGAAACAATGAGCAGTTCTTC.

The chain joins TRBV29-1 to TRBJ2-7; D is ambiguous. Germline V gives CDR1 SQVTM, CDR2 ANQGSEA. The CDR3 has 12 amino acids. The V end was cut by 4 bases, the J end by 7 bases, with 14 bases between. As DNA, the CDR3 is TGCAGCGTTGTGGGCTACCTCGGGGAGCAGTACTTC. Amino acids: CSVVGYLGEQYF.

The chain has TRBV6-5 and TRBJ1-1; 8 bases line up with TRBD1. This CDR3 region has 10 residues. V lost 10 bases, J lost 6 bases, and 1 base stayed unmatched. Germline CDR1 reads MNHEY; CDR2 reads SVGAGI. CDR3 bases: TGTGCCACAGGGGGCTCTGAAGCTTTCTTT. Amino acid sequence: CATGGSEAFF.

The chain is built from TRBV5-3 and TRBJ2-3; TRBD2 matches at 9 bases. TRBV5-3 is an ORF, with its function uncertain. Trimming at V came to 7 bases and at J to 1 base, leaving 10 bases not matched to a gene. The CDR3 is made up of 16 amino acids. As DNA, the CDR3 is TGTGCCAGAGCCCACCGACTAGCGGACGGCACAGATACGCAGTATTTT. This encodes CARAHRLADGTDTQYF.

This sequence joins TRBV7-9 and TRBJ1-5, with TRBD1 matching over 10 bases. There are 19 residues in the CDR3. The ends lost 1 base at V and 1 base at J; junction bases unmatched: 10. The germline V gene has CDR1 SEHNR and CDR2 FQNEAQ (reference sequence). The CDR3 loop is CASSLDGTGAPLSNQPQHF. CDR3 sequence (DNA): TGTGCCAGCAGCTTAGATGGGACAGGGGCCCCTCTGAGCAATCAGCCCCAGCATTTT.

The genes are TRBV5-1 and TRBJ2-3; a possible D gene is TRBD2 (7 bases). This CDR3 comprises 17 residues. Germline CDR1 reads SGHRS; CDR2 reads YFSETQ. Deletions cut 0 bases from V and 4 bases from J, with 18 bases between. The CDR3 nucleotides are TGCGCCAGCAGCTTGGAAGGGGGTGCGGGAGTCCCAGATACGCAGTATTTT. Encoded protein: CASSLEGGAGVPDTQYF.

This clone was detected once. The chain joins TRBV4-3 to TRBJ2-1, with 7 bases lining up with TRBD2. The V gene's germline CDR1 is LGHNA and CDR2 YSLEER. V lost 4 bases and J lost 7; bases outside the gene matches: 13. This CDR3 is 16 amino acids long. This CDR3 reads CASSRLRVSGPNEQFF. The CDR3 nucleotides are TGCGCCAGCAGCCGACTCCGGGTTAGCGGGCCTAATGAGCAGTTCTTC.

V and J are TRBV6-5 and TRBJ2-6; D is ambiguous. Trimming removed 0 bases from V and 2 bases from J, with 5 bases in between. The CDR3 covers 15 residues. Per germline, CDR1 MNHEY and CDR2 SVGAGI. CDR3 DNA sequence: TGTGCCAGCAGTTACTCCACCACTGGGGCCAACGTCCTGACTTTC. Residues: CASSYSTTGANVLTF.

CDR3 protein: CASSPRGRDNEKLFF. CDR3 sequence (DNA): TGTGCCAGCAGTCCCAGGGGGCGAGATAATGAAAAACTGTTTTTT. V and J are TRBV28 and TRBJ1-4, with 8 bases fitting TRBD1. The CDR3 length is 15 residues. V lost 5 bases to trimming and J lost 4 bases; unmatched junction nucleotides: 6. CDR1 and CDR2 from the germline V gene are MDHEN and SYDVKM.

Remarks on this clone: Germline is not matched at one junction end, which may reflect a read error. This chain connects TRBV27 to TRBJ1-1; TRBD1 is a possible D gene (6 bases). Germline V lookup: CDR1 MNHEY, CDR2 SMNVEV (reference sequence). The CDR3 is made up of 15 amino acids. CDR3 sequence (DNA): TGTGTCAGCAGTTTATCGTGGGGGCTGGGCACTGAAGCTTTCTTT. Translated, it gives CVSSLSWGLGTEAFF.

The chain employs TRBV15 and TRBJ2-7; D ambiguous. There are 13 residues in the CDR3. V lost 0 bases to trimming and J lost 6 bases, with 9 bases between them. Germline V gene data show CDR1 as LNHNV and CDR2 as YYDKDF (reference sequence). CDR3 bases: TGTGCCACCAGCAGAGATAGGGTGCCCGAGCAGTACTTC. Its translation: CATSRDRVPEQYF.

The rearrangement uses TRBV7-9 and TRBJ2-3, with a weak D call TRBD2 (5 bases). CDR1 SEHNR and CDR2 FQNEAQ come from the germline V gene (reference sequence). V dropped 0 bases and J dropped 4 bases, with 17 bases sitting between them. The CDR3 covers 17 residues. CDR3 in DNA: TGTGCCAGCAGCTTAGCCGGCCAGGAGAGGGAACCAGATACGCAGTATTTT. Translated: CASSLAGQEREPDTQYF.

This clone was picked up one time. DNA for the CDR3: TGTGCCAGCTCACCGGGGCTCTACGAGCAGTACTTC. Translation: CASSPGLYEQYF. The chain is built from TRBV18 and TRBJ2-7; TRBD1 is a possible D gene (5 bases). The V end was cut by 3 bases, the J end by 3 bases, with 6 bases between. CDR1 and CDR2 (germline): KGHSH, LQKENI. This CDR3 contains 12 residues.

CDR3 in DNA: TGTGCCAGCAGCTCGACAGGGGGCCAGCTCGAGCAGTACTTC. Its translation: CASSSTGGQLEQYF. This chain connects TRBV6-5 to TRBJ2-7, with 10 bases fitting TRBD1. Trimming cost V 6 bases and J 6 bases; bases outside gene matches: 8. Germline V gene data show CDR1 as MNHEY and CDR2 as SVGAGI. The CDR3 extends over 14 amino acids.